One sample yielded the 14 T cell receptor beta chains listed below, sequenced in a study of blood T cell repertoires in COVID-19. Clones were read by immunoSEQ multiplex PCR, and TCRdb kept only the in-frame ones, dropping some. The sample carries approximately 70,000 clones, about 80% recorded once. Specimen: peripheral blood. Source of these receptors: a woman in her seventies with acute or convalescent COVID-19.

This clone was seen once. The genes are TRBV29-1 and TRBJ1-1, with TRBD1 as a possible D gene (5 bases). This CDR3 region has 14 residues. Trimming cost V 0 bases and J 2 bases, with 10 bases left between them. Germline CDR1 SQVTM, CDR2 ANQGSEA. For the CDR3, the DNA is TGCAGCGTTGAAGACTCGGGACTCAACACTGAAGCTTTCTTT. Protein product: CSVEDSGLNTEAFF.

V gene TRBV5-1 combines with J gene TRBJ1-4, with D perhaps matching TRBD1 (5 bases). The length of the CDR3 is 13 residues. Germline values: CDR1 SGHRS, CDR2 YFSETQ. With 2 bases removed from V and 6 bases from J, the gap between germline ends came to 8 bases. This CDR3 reads CASSFSGDEKLFF. Here the CDR3 DNA reads TGCGCCAGCAGCTTTTCGGGGGATGAAAAACTGTTTTTT.

In its sample, this clone was seen once. The CDR3 DNA reads as TGTGCCTGGAGTGTACGGGGGGTCGGGGGAAAACTGTTTTTT. Its protein product is CAWSVRGVGGKLFF. V usage is TRBV30 and J usage is TRBJ1-4; the D gene is possibly TRBD1 (5 bases). Trimming removed 0 bases from V and 10 bases from J, with 15 bases in between. The CDR3 loop spans 14 amino acids. Germline CDR1 is GTSNPN and CDR2 is SVGIG (reference sequence). The complete variable domain, with remaining parts taken from reference TRBV30 and TRBJ1-4, reads SQTIHQWPATLVQPVGSPLSLECTVEGTSNPNLYWYRQAAGRGLQLLFYSVGIGQISSEVPQNLSASRPQDRQFILSSKKLLLSDSGFYLCAWSVRGVGGKLFFGSGTQLSVL.

Here the CDR3 reads CASSPPGQGADGYTF. The CDR3 DNA reads as TGTGCCAGCAGCCCTCCAGGACAGGGGGCTGATGGCTACACCTTC. The chain uses TRBV7-9 and TRBJ1-2; 11 nucleotides align to TRBD1. The trim removed 5 bases at V and 6 bases at J, leaving 8 bases unmatched. This CDR3 has 15 amino acids. Germline V lookup: CDR1 SEHNR, CDR2 FQNEAQ (reference sequence).

The chain joins TRBV5-4 to TRBJ1-2; D uncertain. V was trimmed by 4 bases and J by 5 bases, leaving 15 bases between them. This CDR3 spans 14 amino acids. Germline V gives CDR1 SGHNT, CDR2 YYREEE (reference sequence). The CDR3 coding sequence is TGTGCCAGCAGCCCCGGGATCTCTGCTTATGGCTACACCTTC. This translates into CASSPGISAYGYTF.

The V gene is TRBV18, the J gene TRBJ1-2, with D uncertain. Germline CDR1 KGHSH, CDR2 LQKENI. Deletions cut 6 bases from V and 4 bases from J, with 12 bases between. The CDR3 has 13 amino acids. The CDR3 protein is CASSLDTSYGYTF. The CDR3 coding sequence is TGTGCCAGCTCGCTCGACACATCCTATGGCTACACCTTC.

Regarding this clone: An end of the junction differs from the germline gene, which may be a read error. The chain uses TRBV6-6 and TRBJ2-7; the D gene is possibly TRBD1 (5 bases). The CDR3 spans 15 residues. The germline V gene has CDR1 MNHNY and CDR2 SVGAGI (reference sequence). CDR3 coding DNA: TGTGCCAGCACTTACGGGCAGGGCCTCCCCTACGAGCAGTACTTC. Translating it yields CASTYGQGLPYEQYF.

At least ten counts were recorded for this clone. This chain connects TRBV9 to TRBJ2-3; 10 bases are shared with TRBD2. Germline-derived CDR1 and CDR2 are SGDLS and YYNGEE. V gave up 3 bases and J gave up 4 bases; unmatched junction bases: 11. The CDR3 is 17 amino acids. The CDR3 here is CASSGFGGLAVADTQYF. For the CDR3, the DNA is TGTGCCAGCAGCGGCTTCGGAGGACTAGCGGTGGCAGATACGCAGTATTTT. Variable domain in full (rest from reference TRBV9 and TRBJ2-3): DSGVTQTPKHLITATGQRVTLRCSPRSGDLSVYWYQQSLDQGLQFLIQYYNGEERAKGNILERFSAQQFPDLHSELNLSSLELGDSALYFCASSGFGGLAVADTQYFGPGTRLTVL.

The rearrangement links TRBV7-2 to TRBJ1-1; 8 bases align to TRBD1. The CDR3 covers 15 residues. Germline V gene sequence: CDR1 SGHTA, CDR2 FQGNSA. Germline trimming cut 5 bases from V and 0 bases from J; bases unmatched to any gene: 5. CDR3 nucleotides: TGTGCCAGCAGCGGGGGGACAGGAATGAACACTGAAGCTTTCTTT. Protein: CASSGGTGMNTEAFF.

In DNA form, the CDR3 reads TGTGCCAGCAGCCCTGACAGGGACCGAGGCTACACCTTC. It yields the protein CASSPDRDRGYTF. The chain links TRBV7-8 to TRBJ1-2, with TRBD1 matching 7 bases. Germline V CDR1 and CDR2: SGHVS, FQNEAQ. This CDR3 is 13 amino acids long. The ends lost 5 bases at V and 8 bases at J; junction bases unmatched: 8.

About this clone: Other DNA sequences in the same sample also yield this CDR3. The CDR3 DNA is TGTGCCAGCAGTTTCACAGGTAACACTGAAGCTTTCTTT. It codes for CASSFTGNTEAFF. This sequence joins TRBV12-3 or TRBV12-4 and TRBJ1-1; possible D gene TRBD1, 5 bases. The V end lost 3 bases, the J end lost 2 bases, and 7 bases lay between the germline ends. This CDR3 region has 13 residues.

This rearrangement joins TRBV5-1 to TRBJ2-1; D is possibly TRBD2 (6 bases). Germline V gene data show CDR1 as SGHRS and CDR2 as YFSETQ. The CDR3 extends over 16 amino acids. With 2 bases removed from V and 5 bases from J, the gap between germline ends came to 17 bases. CDR3 in amino acids: CASSFELGRGNNEQFF. The CDR3 DNA is TGCGCCAGCAGCTTTGAATTAGGGCGGGGCAACAATGAGCAGTTCTTC.

The rearrangement joins TRBV6-2 or TRBV6-3 to TRBJ2-5, with D possibly matching TRBD1 (7 bases). Looked up from germline, CDR1 is MNHEY and CDR2 is SVGEGT. The CDR3 consists of 16 residues. Trimming left V 2 bases short and J 5 bases short, with 18 bases between. DNA for the CDR3: TGTGCCAGCAGTTACGGCGGAGGGGGCAACTGGGAGACCCAGTACTTC. It encodes CASSYGGGGNWETQYF.

The chain couples TRBV27 to TRBJ1-2; 8 bases are a match to TRBD1. V gave up 8 bases and J gave up 4 bases; unmatched junction bases: 12. The CDR3 has 15 residues. The V gene's germline CDR1 is MNHEY and CDR2 SMNVEV (reference sequence). CDR3 DNA sequence: TGTGCCAGCGCCGCGGCCGGGACAGGTCCCTATGGCTACACCTTC. As protein: CASAAAGTGPYGYTF.